This T cell receptor (beta chain) was recorded in a study of blood T cells in healthy people across ages. This clonotype was counted a single time. The germline CDR1 and CDR2 sequences are SGHRS and YFSETQ. The CDR3 contains 14 residues. V gave up 2 bases and J gave up 7 bases, with 10 bases separating them. A J-beta primer mix and a sample-barcoded 5' primer were used in a second PCR of about 6 to 12 cycles. TCRdb reprocessed the 5' RACE reads with MiXCR, giving one entry per CDR3 protein. The sample lists about 730,000 distinct CDR3 sequences; roughly 43% were seen once. The clonotype was recovered from a woman aged 55-69 years in good health. Sequencing was done on a sample of blood. The J gene is TRBJ1-6, the V gene TRBV5-1; no clear D. The CDR3 DNA follows: TGCGCCAGCAGCTTAGGCCCGGGGAATTCACCCCTCCACTTT. Translation gives CASSLGPGNSPLHF.